These T cell receptor beta chains were read from a single sample in a study of monozygotic twins with inflammatory bowel disease. After re-calling the 5' RACE reads, TCRdb lists one entry per CDR3 protein, DNA absent. Here the sample table reports approximately 380,000 distinct CDR3 sequences. The sequenced material came from blood. Receptors were obtained from a human donor with ulcerative colitis or Crohn's disease, or a healthy co-twin of an affected twin (not recorded which). CDR3s include the opening cysteine and the closing phenylalanine or tryptophan.

v_gene: TRBV12-2
j_gene: TRBJ1-5
CDR3aa: CASRLDRVGSNQPQHF

v_gene: TRBV6-1
j_gene: TRBJ2-1
CDR3aa: CASRISGGPYNEQFF

v_gene: TRBV20-1
j_gene: TRBJ2-3
CDR3aa: CSALQRGLTDTQYF

v_gene: TRBV7-2
j_gene: TRBJ2-1
CDR3aa: CASSLAQDLYNEQFF

v_gene: TRBV20-1
j_gene: TRBJ1-5
CDR3aa: CSARDSSTVKGNQPQHF

v_gene: TRBV28
j_gene: TRBJ1-2
CDR3aa: CASSSGQGATYGYTF

v_gene: TRBV18
j_gene: TRBJ2-7
CDR3aa: CASSPSQDREDYEQYF

v_gene: TRBV20-1
j_gene: TRBJ2-7
CDR3aa: CSAGFDDYEQYF

v_gene: TRBV6-2/TRBV6-3
j_gene: TRBJ1-5
CDR3aa: CASSQGVQQPQHF

v_gene: TRBV5-1
j_gene: TRBJ2-7
CDR3aa: CASTTITGGYEQYF

v_gene: TRBV4-2
j_gene: TRBJ2-3
CDR3aa: CASSPWDHLLTDTQYF

v_gene: TRBV7-6
j_gene: TRBJ1-6
CDR3aa: CASSSGTAASPLHF

v_gene: TRBV13
j_gene: TRBJ2-1
CDR3aa: CASSLGLAGGFYNEQFF

v_gene: TRBV10-3
j_gene: TRBJ2-5
CDR3aa: CAISGDKGGSIETQYF

v_gene: TRBV5-1
j_gene: TRBJ2-5
CDR3aa: CASSIGTSAGGSEETQYF

v_gene: TRBV6-2/TRBV6-3
j_gene: TRBJ2-2
CDR3aa: CASSYLRANTGELFF

v_gene: TRBV19
j_gene: TRBJ2-1
CDR3aa: CASSIPLGYNEQFF

v_gene: TRBV12-3/TRBV12-4
j_gene: TRBJ1-1
CDR3aa: CASRDRERGNTEAFF

v_gene: TRBV24-1
j_gene: TRBJ2-5
CDR3aa: CATSDSGDVETQYF

v_gene: TRBV9
j_gene: TRBJ1-2
CDR3aa: CASSISGGDSLYGYTF

v_gene: TRBV7-2
j_gene: TRBJ1-5
CDR3aa: CASSLAIQGRQPQHF

v_gene: TRBV20-1
j_gene: TRBJ2-7
CDR3aa: CGKTSGISYEQYF

v_gene: TRBV6-6
j_gene: TRBJ1-2
CDR3aa: CATGGENYGYTF

v_gene: TRBV14
j_gene: TRBJ1-4
CDR3aa: CASSYARGEKLFF

v_gene: TRBV28
j_gene: TRBJ2-1
CDR3aa: CATWDRDYNEQFF

v_gene: TRBV18
j_gene: TRBJ1-6
CDR3aa: CASSPAGRSNSPLHF